The 25 T cell receptor beta chains in this list originate from one sample, sequenced in a study of control samples from healthy donors and cancer patients. Sequencing used immunoSEQ multiplex PCR; TCRdb keeps in-frame clones, though not all of them. The table has 85,000 to 95,000 clones, roughly 92% seen once; the top ten hold nearly 0.95%. The sample comprised blood. These receptors all come from a woman in her 30s in good health.

The V and J genes are TRBV6-1 and TRBJ1-6, with a possible D match to TRBD1 (5 bases). The germline gives CDR1 MNHNS, CDR2 SASEGT. V lost 3 bases and J lost 10, with 7 bases in between. CDR3 length: 12 residues. CDR3 region: CASSEGESPLHF. CDR3 DNA: TGTGCCAGCAGTGAGGGGGAATCACCCCTCCACTTT.

This sequence joins TRBV3-1 (or the pseudogene TRBV3-2) and TRBJ1-3; 7 bases are a match to TRBD1. CDR1 is LGHDT, CDR2 YNNKEL, per germline (reference sequence). CDR3 length equals 15 residues. With 4 bases clipped from V and 4 bases from J, the junction kept 7 bases outside the gene matches. The CDR3 spells CASSPDRSGGNTIYF. CDR3 DNA sequence: TGTGCCAGCAGCCCGGACAGGTCAGGGGGAAACACCATATATTTT.

This clone was counted once. V usage is TRBV7-9 and J usage is TRBJ1-1; D unclear. The V end lost 6 bases, the J end lost 1 base, and 9 bases lay between the germline ends. The CDR3 covers 13 residues. Germline V CDR1 and CDR2: SEHNR, FQNEAQ (reference sequence). The CDR3 DNA reads TGTGCCAGCAGGGAGAGGGAGAACACTGAAGCTTTCTTT. It codes for CASRERENTEAFF. The entire variable domain, with the rest obtained from reference TRBV7-9 and TRBJ1-1, is as follows: DTGVSQNPRHKITKRGQNVTFRCDPISEHNRLYWYRQTLGQGPEFLTYFQNEAQLEKSRLLSDRFSAERPKGSFSTLEIQRTEQGDSAMYLCASRERENTEAFFGQGTRLTVV.

The rearrangement uses TRBV3-1 (or the pseudogene TRBV3-2) and TRBJ2-2; 7 bases fit TRBD1. Trimming cost V 3 bases and J 2 bases; bases outside gene matches: 3. From germline, CDR1 is LGHDT and CDR2 YNNKEL (reference sequence). This CDR3 spans 15 amino acids. As DNA, the CDR3 is TGTGCCAGCAGCCACCACAGGGGTAACACCGGGGAGCTGTTTTTT. It specifies CASSHHRGNTGELFF.

This chain joins TRBV5-1 and TRBJ1-4; tentatively, D is TRBD1 (5 bases). V lost 7 bases and J 7 bases, leaving 20 bases between the germline ends. Germline CDR1 and CDR2: SGHRS and YFSETQ. CDR3 length: 15 amino acids. The CDR3, as DNA: TGCGCCAGCTCCTCTGGGACGCTTATTAGTGAAAAACTGTTTTTT. As protein: CASSSGTLISEKLFF.

The V gene is TRBV4-1, the J gene TRBJ2-2; 12 positions match TRBD1. This CDR3 has 17 amino acids. CDR1 MGHRA and CDR2 YSYEKL come from the germline V gene. The V gene end was trimmed by 1 base and the J gene end by 7 bases; junction bases not matched to a gene: 7. CDR3 bases: TGCGCCAGCAGCCAAGCCGGGACAGGGGGCCCCTTCGGGGAGCTGTTTTTT. Translating it yields CASSQAGTGGPFGELFF.

The gene calls are TRBV5-6 and TRBJ2-7; D not resolved. The CDR3 totals 16 residues. Per germline, CDR1 SGHDT and CDR2 YYEEEE. Between the trimmed V and J ends, which lost 3 bases and 3 bases, there was a span of 19 bases. The CDR3 DNA reads TGTGCCAGCAGCTCCACCCGGAACGGACGTGGCTACGAGCAGTACTTC. Protein product: CASSSTRNGRGYEQYF.

The chain has TRBV6-6 and TRBJ2-3, with D possibly TRBD2 on 6 matching bases. Per the germline V gene, CDR1 is MNHNY and CDR2 is SVGAGI (reference sequence). The V end was cut by 2 bases, the J end by 0 bases, with 12 bases between. This CDR3 is built from 16 residues. CDR3 region: CASSYQRDLSTDTQYF. CDR3 sequence (DNA): TGTGCCAGCAGTTACCAAAGGGACTTGAGCACAGATACGCAGTATTTT.

This chain uses TRBV7-9 with TRBJ1-1; 10 nucleotides match TRBD1. The CDR3 covers 12 residues. J was trimmed by 11 bases and V by 5 bases; bases with no gene match: 5. CDR1 is SEHNR and CDR2 is FQNEAQ in the germline V gene (reference sequence). The CDR3 region is CASSPDRGTAFF. The CDR3 nucleotides are TGTGCCAGCAGCCCGGACAGGGGGACGGCTTTCTTT.

This chain connects TRBV6-5 to TRBJ2-2; 7 nucleotides line up with TRBD1. CDR1 and CDR2 from the germline V gene are MNHEY and SVGAGI. There are 15 residues in the CDR3. V was pared by 7 bases and J by 2 bases, with 7 bases of the junction left unmatched. The CDR3 reads CASTLTGINTGELFF. The CDR3 DNA reads TGTGCCAGCACCCTGACAGGGATAAACACCGGGGAGCTGTTTTTT.

V gene TRBV28 combines with J gene TRBJ1-4; TRBD1 aligns across 9 bases. The length of the CDR3 is 16 residues. The J segment lost 8 bases and the V segment lost 7 bases, leaving 14 bases of the junction unmatched. CDR1 and CDR2 (germline): MDHEN, SYDVKM. The CDR3 bases are TGTGCCAGCACCTCCGGGACAGGGAGGGGTAGGGAAAAACTGTTTTTT. Protein sequence: CASTSGTGRGREKLFF.

The rearrangement links TRBV12-5 to TRBJ2-1; weak D call: TRBD2 (6 bases). Germline-derived CDR1 and CDR2 are LGHNT and FRNRAP. This CDR3 comprises 15 residues. With 7 bases removed from V and 6 bases from J, the gap between germline ends came to 19 bases. CDR3 sequence: CASAPGLPRFNEQFF. The CDR3, as DNA: TGTGCTAGTGCCCCGGGACTTCCTCGCTTCAATGAGCAGTTCTTC.

The chain recombines TRBV25-1 with TRBJ1-4; 11 nucleotides align to TRBD1. The CDR3 contains 15 residues. Germline CDR1 MGHDK, CDR2 SYGVNS. The ends lost 6 bases at V and 7 bases at J; junction bases unmatched: 7. The CDR3 nucleotides are TGTGCCAGCAGCTTGGACAGGGGGCTCACTGAAAAACTGTTTTTT. This codes for CASSLDRGLTEKLFF. Filled out from reference TRBV25-1 and TRBJ1-4, the complete variable domain reads EADIYQTPRYLVIGTGKKITLECSQTMGHDKMYWYQQDPGMELHLIHYSYGVNSTEKGDLSSESTVSRIRTEHFPLTLESARPSHTSQYLCASSLDRGLTEKLFFGSGTQLSVL.

The chain is built from TRBV20-1 and TRBJ2-7; 9 nucleotides agree with TRBD2. With V trimmed by 3 bases and J by 4 bases, 4 bases remained unmatched. CDR3 size: 13 residues. Germline values: CDR1 DFQATT, CDR2 SNEGSKA (reference sequence). CDR3 sequence: CSASSGSKYEQYF. The DNA of the CDR3 is TGCAGTGCTAGTAGCGGGAGTAAGTACGAGCAGTACTTC.

V and J are TRBV28 and TRBJ1-5, with TRBD1 identical over 7 bases. V lost 3 bases, J lost 6 bases, and 5 bases stayed unmatched. The length of the CDR3 is 14 residues. Germline assignment: CDR1 MDHEN and CDR2 SYDVKM. The chain's CDR3 is CASSLRAGGQPQHF. CDR3 coding DNA: TGTGCCAGCAGTTTGAGGGCAGGGGGTCAGCCCCAGCATTTT.

The CDR3 protein is CASSLTWDSSYNSPLHF. In DNA, the CDR3 is TGTGCCAGCAGCTTAACCTGGGACAGCTCCTATAATTCACCCCTCCACTTT. This chain links TRBV7-2 with TRBJ1-6; 7 bases fit TRBD1. The CDR3 covers 17 residues. V was pared by 2 bases and J by 0 bases, with 4 bases of the junction left unmatched. Looked up from germline, CDR1 is SGHTA and CDR2 is FQGNSA.

The chain is built from TRBV5-1 and TRBJ1-2, with D possibly being TRBD1 (6 bases). Trimming removed 0 bases at V and 6 bases at J, with 9 bases between. The CDR3 extends over 13 amino acids. Germline V gives CDR1 SGHRS, CDR2 YFSETQ. The CDR3: CASSLDSGDGYTF. DNA of the CDR3: TGCGCCAGCAGCTTGGACTCAGGGGATGGCTACACCTTC. The complete variable domain, with remaining parts taken from reference TRBV5-1 and TRBJ1-2, reads KAGVTQTPRYLIKTRGQQVTLSCSPISGHRSVSWYQQTPGQGLQFLFEYFSETQRNKGNFPGRFSGRQFSNSRSEMNVSTLELGDSALYLCASSLDSGDGYTFGSGTRLTVV.

This rearrangement joins TRBV7-9 to TRBJ1-1, with TRBD1 matching 9 bases. Germline trimming cut 5 bases from V and 9 bases from J; bases unmatched to any gene: 4. From germline, CDR1 is SEHNR and CDR2 FQNEAQ (reference sequence). The CDR3 spans 12 residues. The CDR3 DNA follows: TGTGCCAGCAGCCCGGACAGGGGACAAGCTTTCTTT. The encoded protein is CASSPDRGQAFF. Together with reference TRBV7-9 and TRBJ1-1, the CDR3 gives the full variable domain: DTGVSQNPRHKITKRGQNVTFRCDPISEHNRLYWYRQTLGQGPEFLTYFQNEAQLEKSRLLSDRFSAERPKGSFSTLEIQRTEQGDSAMYLCASSPDRGQAFFGQGTRLTVV.

The chain is built from TRBV6-5 and TRBJ1-5; 10 bases line up with TRBD1. The length of the CDR3 is 15 residues. Germline-derived CDR1 and CDR2 are MNHEY and SVGAGI. Losses at the gene ends were 5 bases for V and 5 bases for J; bases not matched to a gene: 6. The chain's CDR3 is CASSPTGGMYQPQHF. CDR3 nucleotide sequence: TGTGCCAGCAGTCCGACAGGGGGCATGTATCAGCCCCAGCATTTT.

The chain couples TRBV3-1 (or the pseudogene TRBV3-2) to TRBJ1-2, with D unresolved. This CDR3 has 14 amino acids. Trimming took off 4 bases at V and 2 bases at J, with 11 bases between the two ends. Germline loops: CDR1 LGHDT, CDR2 YNNKEL (reference sequence). In DNA form, the CDR3 reads TGTGCCAGCAGCCCACCCGGGGAGAACTATGGCTACACCTTC. Translating gives CASSPPGENYGYTF.

This chain connects TRBV2 to TRBJ1-1, with D possibly matching TRBD1 (5 bases). The V gene's germline CDR1 is SNHLY and CDR2 FYNNEI. The CDR3 length is 13 residues. V gave up 8 bases and J gave up 1 base, with 11 bases separating them. CDR3: CASHPGGNTEAFF. The CDR3 nucleotides are TGTGCCAGCCACCCTGGGGGGAACACTGAAGCTTTCTTT.

This chain joins TRBV6-1 and TRBJ1-1; D ambiguous. Looked up from germline, CDR1 is MNHNS and CDR2 is SASEGT. This CDR3 comprises 14 residues. V was pared by 0 bases and J by 1 base, with 6 bases between. The CDR3 nucleotides read TGTGCCAGCAGTGAAGCGGGCCAGAACACTGAAGCTTTCTTT. Its translation is CASSEAGQNTEAFF.

The V and J genes are TRBV3-1 (or the pseudogene TRBV3-2) and TRBJ1-5; no reliable D call. CDR1 is LGHDT and CDR2 is YNNKEL in the germline V gene (reference sequence). This CDR3 comprises 15 residues. Trimming took off 3 bases at V and 2 bases at J, with 11 bases between the two ends. CDR3 coding DNA: TGTGCCAGCAGCCAGAGAGGGTTGGGCAATCAGCCCCAGCATTTT. Translation gives CASSQRGLGNQPQHF.

The chain is built from TRBV19 and TRBJ1-6; D might be TRBD1 (5 bases). The germline CDR1 and CDR2 sequences are LNHDA and SQIVND (reference sequence). V was cut by 7 bases and J by 0 bases, with 10 bases left in between. The CDR3 is 15 amino acids. Here the CDR3 DNA reads TGTGCCAGTACCCTAGACAGCTCCTATAATTCACCCCTCCACTTT. Translation gives CASTLDSSYNSPLHF.

The rearrangement uses TRBV24-1 and TRBJ2-2; D might be TRBD2 (6 bases). Germline V gives CDR1 KGHDR, CDR2 SFDVKD. The CDR3 consists of 13 residues. V lost 7 bases, J lost 5 bases, and 10 bases lay in between. CDR3 coding DNA: TGTGCCACCAGAACGGGGGAAACCGGGGAGCTGTTTTTT. Encoded protein: CATRTGETGELFF.